The 9 T cell receptor beta chains in this list originate from one sample, sequenced in a study of blood T cell repertoires in COVID-19 (dated by TCRdb to 2018 to 2020). Library prep was done by the immunoSEQ multiplex PCR assay. TCRdb obtained this table from immuneACCESS and retained in-frame rearrangements with V and J assigned. These tables miss some clones; where compared with another copy, unresolved V genes account for less than half of the shortfall, and the remainder is unexplained. Here the sample has approximately 130,000 clones; 85% occur a single time. Jointly, the top ten make up 4.3% of the sample. The material sequenced was peripheral blood. The receptor source for this set is a human donor in a cohort sampled during active COVID-19.

The genes are TRBV27 and TRBJ2-1; 10 bases are a match to TRBD2. The CDR3 extends over 15 amino acids. Germline CDR1 reads MNHEY; CDR2 reads SMNVEV (reference sequence). The ends lost 5 bases at V and 2 bases at J; junction bases unmatched: 3. The CDR3 sequence: CASSKLAGPYNEQFF. In DNA, the CDR3 is TGTGCCAGCAGTAAACTAGCGGGACCCTACAATGAGCAGTTCTTC.

The chain has TRBV10-3 and TRBJ1-2; D ambiguous. Germline lookup yields CDR1 ENHRY and CDR2 SYGVKD. The germline V and J ends were trimmed by 10 bases and 5 bases, with 17 bases remaining between them. The CDR3 length is 13 residues. Written as DNA, the CDR3 is TGTGCCACCTCAGGCGAGGGTAAATATGGCTACACCTTC. It specifies CATSGEGKYGYTF.

The chain employs TRBV12-3 or TRBV12-4 and TRBJ1-1; D is uncertain. The CDR3 consists of 12 residues. Trimming removed 6 bases at V and 3 bases at J, with 8 bases between. In DNA form, the CDR3 reads TGTGCCAGCAGCCCAACTCACACTGAAGCTTTCTTT. Protein sequence: CASSPTHTEAFF.

The chain employs TRBV7-2 and TRBJ1-4; D is perhaps TRBD1 (6 bases). The CDR3 spans 17 residues. V lost 5 bases, J lost 7 bases, and 23 bases lay in between. Germline values: CDR1 SGHTA, CDR2 FQGNSA. The CDR3: CASSRNPPGAISEKLFF. DNA of the CDR3: TGTGCCAGCAGCCGCAACCCCCCAGGGGCAATAAGTGAAAAACTGTTTTTT.

The chain recombines TRBV5-4 with TRBJ2-3; D is possibly TRBD2 (7 bases). The CDR3 is 15 amino acids. Trimming cost V 10 bases and J 2 bases, with 20 bases left between them. Germline V gene data show CDR1 as SGHNT and CDR2 as YYREEE (reference sequence). In DNA form, the CDR3 reads TGTGCCGCAGTACAAGGGGGGGCCCACACAGATACGCAGTATTTT. Protein product: CAAVQGGAHTDTQYF. Complete variable domain (other parts from reference TRBV5-4 and TRBJ2-3): ETGVTQSPTHLIKTRGQQVTLRCSSQSGHNTVSWYQQALGQGPQFIFQYYREEENGRGNFPPRFSGLQFPNYSSELNVNALELDDSALYLCAAVQGGAHTDTQYFGPGTRLTVL.

V and J are TRBV5-1 and TRBJ1-6; tentatively, D is TRBD1 (6 bases). Trimming stripped 0 bases from V and 10 bases from J, with 11 bases between. CDR3 size: 14 residues. From germline, CDR1 is SGHRS and CDR2 YFSETQ. The CDR3 sequence: CASSLEAGESPLHF. The CDR3 region has the DNA TGCGCCAGCAGCTTGGAGGCAGGGGAATCACCCCTCCACTTT.

The CDR3: CASSIPPGGESEAFF. DNA of the CDR3: TGTGCCAGCAGCATCCCCCCGGGGGGGGAAAGTGAAGCTTTCTTT. The chain couples TRBV9 to TRBJ1-1, with a weak D call TRBD1 (5 bases). V shed 4 bases and J shed 7 bases, with 20 bases lying between them. There are 15 residues in the CDR3. Germline loops: CDR1 SGDLS, CDR2 YYNGEE. The full variable domain, in which reference TRBV9 and TRBJ1-1 provide the parts outside the CDR3, is DSGVTQTPKHLITATGQRVTLRCSPRSGDLSVYWYQQSLDQGLQFLIQYYNGEERAKGNILERFSAQQFPDLHSELNLSSLELGDSALYFCASSIPPGGESEAFFGQGTRLTVV.

The rearrangement links TRBV19 to TRBJ2-2, with D perhaps matching TRBD1 (5 bases). This CDR3 is 16 amino acids long. V gave up 3 bases and J gave up 4 bases, with 15 bases separating them. CDR1 LNHDA and CDR2 SQIVND come from the germline V gene (reference sequence). The CDR3 spells CASSISLGQGTGELFF. The CDR3 DNA reads TGTGCCAGTAGTATTTCGTTGGGGCAGGGCACCGGGGAGCTGTTTTTT.

This chain links TRBV9 with TRBJ2-7, with 7 positions matching TRBD2. The CDR3 totals 15 residues. CDR1 SGDLS and CDR2 YYNGEE come from the germline V gene. Trimming removed 0 bases from V and 1 base from J; junction bases left unmatched: 4. The chain's CDR3 is CASSVGASGSYEQYV. The CDR3 DNA reads as TGTGCCAGCAGCGTAGGGGCTAGCGGATCCTACGAGCAGTACGTC.